This entry lists 22 T cell receptor beta chains sequenced from one sample in a study of T-cell memory formation after mild COVID-19. A single record per CDR3 protein comes from TCRdb applying MiXCR to the 5' RACE reads. The sample lists around 310,000 distinct CDR3 sequences; approximately 15% were seen once. The specimen was PBMCs or a T cell subset sorted from them (not recorded which). The receptors derive from a man younger than 35 who had mild COVID-19 (a few samples of this study predate the infection). Cell type and time point are not known.

This clonotype has only a few counts. This chain links TRBV6-5 with TRBJ1-1; D is perhaps TRBD1 (5 bases). V lost 0 bases and J lost 4, with 12 bases in between. CDR3 length: 15 amino acids. The germline V gene encodes CDR1 MNHEY and CDR2 SVGAGI. CDR3 protein: CASSYSKAGVTEAFF. CDR3 bases: TGTGCCAGCAGTTACTCGAAGGCGGGGGTCACTGAAGCTTTCTTT.

V gene TRBV6-5 combines with J gene TRBJ2-2, with TRBD2 identical over 8 bases. The V and J ends lost 6 bases and 4 bases, in that order; junction bases with no gene match: 4. From germline, CDR1 is MNHEY and CDR2 SVGAGI. The CDR3 spans 14 residues. This chain's CDR3 is CASSHGGGTGELFF. The CDR3 region has the DNA TGTGCCAGCAGCCACGGGGGGGGCACCGGGGAGCTGTTTTTT.

The V call is TRBV5-4, the J call TRBJ2-7; D remains unclear. The CDR3 runs to 13 residues. Germline values: CDR1 SGHNT, CDR2 YYREEE (reference sequence). V lost 3 bases and J 9 bases, leaving 16 bases between the germline ends. The CDR3 DNA follows: TGTGCCAGCAGCTGGCTGTCCCAATATGGGCAGTACGTC. This gives the protein CASSWLSQYGQYV.

The table lists this clonotype with many counts. The chain links TRBV7-2 to TRBJ2-5, with D maybe TRBD2 (5 bases). The V gene's germline CDR1 is SGHTA and CDR2 FQGNSA. Trimming took off 2 bases at V and 4 bases at J, with 8 bases between the two ends. The CDR3 covers 13 residues. The CDR3 DNA follows: TGTGCCAGCAGCTTACGGGCGGGAGAGACCCAGTACTTC. It specifies CASSLRAGETQYF.

This clonotype was counted between two and nine times. The V gene is TRBV12-3 or TRBV12-4, the J gene TRBJ1-4, with a possible D match to TRBD1 (5 bases). The V end was cut by 5 bases, the J end by 8 bases, with 15 bases between. The CDR3 has 14 residues. The CDR3 DNA follows: TGTGCCAGCAGTCCCACCGGCCGGGGGGAAAAACTGTTTTTT. Encoded protein: CASSPTGRGEKLFF.

This clonotype turned up a few times. This rearrangement joins TRBV5-1 to TRBJ2-5; TRBD2 matches at 8 bases. Germline V lookup: CDR1 SGHRS, CDR2 YFSETQ. J gave up 3 bases and V 1 base, and 8 bases lay outside the gene matches. The CDR3 spans 16 residues. CDR3 sequence: CASSLFLAGGEETQYF. DNA of the CDR3: TGCGCCAGCAGCTTGTTCCTAGCGGGTGGGGAAGAGACCCAGTACTTC.

This chain joins TRBV27 and TRBJ2-4; TRBD1 agrees at 7 bases. CDR3 length equals 13 residues. Germline assignment: CDR1 MNHEY and CDR2 SMNVEV (reference sequence). V was clipped by 6 bases and J by 9 bases; unmatched bases: 8. CDR3 residues: CASRRQGATIQYF. Written as DNA, the CDR3 is TGTGCCAGCAGGAGACAGGGAGCTACCATTCAGTACTTC.

CDR3 nucleotides: TGTGCCAGCATTCCTAGGGCAGGGGGCGACGAGACCCAGTACTTC. Translation: CASIPRAGGDETQYF. The V call is TRBV6-1, the J call TRBJ2-5; the match to TRBD1 covers 8 bases. V was clipped by 7 bases and J by 5 bases; unmatched bases: 12. The germline CDR1 and CDR2 sequences are MNHNS and SASEGT. The CDR3 contains 15 residues.

This clonotype was counted between two and nine times. This chain connects TRBV20-1 to TRBJ1-5; 7 nucleotides agree with TRBD1. V lost 0 bases to trimming and J lost 6 bases; unmatched junction nucleotides: 11. Germline V gives CDR1 DFQATT, CDR2 SNEGSKA (reference sequence). CDR3 length: 16 residues. CDR3 in amino acids: CSARDPRRGQGQPQHF. CDR3 DNA sequence: TGCAGTGCTAGAGACCCTAGGAGGGGGCAGGGTCAGCCCCAGCATTTT.

This clonotype has only a few counts. J is TRBJ1-1 and V is TRBV7-9; D is undetermined. The CDR3 contains 11 residues. Trimming removed 5 bases from V and 7 bases from J, with 8 bases in between. Germline V CDR1 and CDR2: SEHNR, FQNEAQ (reference sequence). CDR3 residues: CASSGPSEAFF. In DNA form, the CDR3 reads TGTGCCAGCAGCGGTCCGAGTGAAGCTTTCTTT.

CDR3 region: CASSLGFRSNQPQHF. The CDR3 nucleotides are TGTGCCAGCAGTTTAGGGTTCCGAAGCAATCAGCCCCAGCATTTT. This chain joins TRBV12-3 or TRBV12-4 and TRBJ1-5, with D uncertain. This CDR3 has 15 amino acids. The germline V and J ends were trimmed by 1 base and 1 base, with 8 bases remaining between them.

This sequence joins TRBV11-2 and TRBJ2-7; D is possibly TRBD2 (5 bases). Germline V lookup: CDR1 SGHAT, CDR2 FQNNGV. Trimming cost V 2 bases and J 2 bases, with 13 bases left between them. The CDR3 runs to 15 residues. CDR3 protein: CASSLQPAGTYEQYV. Written as DNA, the CDR3 is TGTGCCAGCAGCTTACAGCCCGCCGGGACCTACGAGCAGTACGTC.

The V and J genes are TRBV4-3 and TRBJ1-3; tentatively, D is TRBD1 (5 bases). The CDR3 loop spans 18 amino acids. CDR1 LGHNA and CDR2 YSLEER come from the germline V gene. The V and J ends lost 4 bases and 0 bases respectively, with 19 bases between them. The CDR3 reads CASSRLLSGLRSGNTIYF. The CDR3 DNA sequence: TGCGCCAGCAGCCGACTGCTATCGGGACTGCGCTCTGGAAACACCATATATTTT.

This clonotype was seen a handful of times. This chain joins TRBV7-3 and TRBJ2-1, with 9 bases fitting TRBD1. This CDR3 has 16 amino acids. Per germline, CDR1 SGHTA and CDR2 FQGTGA. Germline trimming cut 7 bases from V and 6 bases from J; bases unmatched to any gene: 13. The CDR3 reads CASTPWEGQGFNEQFF. The CDR3, as DNA: TGTGCCAGCACCCCGTGGGAAGGACAGGGGTTCAATGAGCAGTTCTTC.

This clonotype appeared many times. Its ends do not fully match the called genes, so a read error is possible. This chain connects TRBV5-1 to TRBJ2-3, with D unclear. Germline V gene lookup returns CDR1 SGHRS and CDR2 YFSETQ. This CDR3 is built from 14 residues. CDR3 sequence: CASSPSGSTDTQYF. As DNA, the CDR3 is TGTGCCAGCAGCCCCTCGGGTAGCACAGATACGCAGTATTTT.

The chain carries TRBV5-1 and TRBJ2-1; D perhaps matches TRBD2 (5 bases). Trimming shortened V by 6 bases and J by 2 bases, and 12 bases separated the two germline ends. CDR1 SGHRS and CDR2 YFSETQ come from the germline V gene. CDR3 size: 14 residues. CDR3 region: CASKKEGAYNEQFF. For the CDR3, the DNA is TGCGCCAGCAAAAAAGAGGGTGCCTACAATGAGCAGTTCTTC.

This clonotype has just a few counts. The chain uses TRBV5-4 and TRBJ1-1, with D perhaps matching TRBD1 (6 bases). The CDR3 covers 14 residues. Germline-derived CDR1 and CDR2 are SGHNT and YYREEE (reference sequence). Trimming removed 2 bases from V and 0 bases from J, with 8 bases in between. The CDR3 coding sequence is TGTGCCAGCAGCTTCGGACAGATGAACACTGAAGCTTTCTTT. Protein: CASSFGQMNTEAFF. Based on the CDR3 plus reference TRBV5-4 and TRBJ1-1, the full variable domain is ETGVTQSPTHLIKTRGQQVTLRCSSQSGHNTVSWYQQALGQGPQFIFQYYREEENGRGNFPPRFSGLQFPNYSSELNVNALELDDSALYLCASSFGQMNTEAFFGQGTRLTVV.

The chain uses TRBV24-1 and TRBJ1-2; D is unresolved. Germline values: CDR1 KGHDR, CDR2 SFDVKD. This CDR3 is 12 amino acids long. V was clipped by 5 bases and J by 3 bases, with 6 bases between them. CDR3 sequence reads: CATSGEDYGYTF. CDR3 DNA sequence: TGTGCCACCAGTGGGGAGGACTATGGCTACACCTTC.

The chain has TRBV2 and TRBJ1-3; unclear D gene. Germline V gene lookup returns CDR1 SNHLY and CDR2 FYNNEI. This CDR3 is built from 16 residues. V shed 2 bases and J shed 2 bases, with 13 bases lying between them. In DNA form, the CDR3 reads TGTGCCAGCAGTGAAATTTCGAGGGTGGCTGGAAACACCATATATTTT. It encodes CASSEISRVAGNTIYF.

The chain carries TRBV24-1 and TRBJ1-2, with no clear D. From germline, CDR1 is KGHDR and CDR2 SFDVKD. V dropped 4 bases and J dropped 4 bases, with 15 bases sitting between them. This CDR3 spans 15 amino acids. The CDR3 loop is CATSETGPGRYGYTF. The CDR3 region has the DNA TGTGCCACCAGTGAAACCGGACCGGGTCGCTATGGCTACACCTTC.

The V call is TRBV25-1, the J call TRBJ2-1; TRBD1 aligns across 9 bases. V dropped 3 bases and J dropped 6; count of bases not matched to a gene: 6. The CDR3 spans 15 residues. Germline V gene sequence: CDR1 MGHDK, CDR2 SYGVNS. The CDR3 spells CASSDRDRVGNEQFF. CDR3 bases: TGTGCCAGCAGTGACAGGGACAGGGTGGGCAATGAGCAGTTCTTC.

This clonotype has a count of ten or more. In nucleotides, the CDR3 is TGTGCCAGCAGTTTGGCGAATGCGCAGTATTTT. It codes for CASSLANAQYF. The gene calls are TRBV12-3 or TRBV12-4 and TRBJ2-3; no clear D. The CDR3 runs to 11 residues. V lost 3 bases to trimming and J lost 10 bases, with 8 bases between them.